Detailed here is one T cell receptor beta chain. This sample was included in a study of blood T cell repertoires in COVID-19. Study-wide context: Both acute and convalescent COVID-19 samples were obtained from the United States, Italy and Spain. T cells, B-cell-depleted T cells, or PBMCs supplied cDNA or gDNA.

J was trimmed by 8 bases and V by 5 bases; bases with no gene match: 9. The germline V gene encodes CDR1 SGHTS and CDR2 YDEGEE. The CDR3 spans 13 residues. How the authors handled the data: Amplifying reference gene primers gave estimates of nucleated cell counts. The table came from immunoSEQ multiplex PCR; TCRdb's copy has only in-frame clones and leaves some out. V and J calls plus clone size are reproduced from that table; the DNA served to infer D and trimming. The repertoire consists of some 170,000 clones, with over 80% occurring once and the leading ten covering about 1.6%. The origin of this receptor is a woman in her 50s with acute or convalescent COVID-19. Sequencing input: peripheral blood. The rearrangement uses TRBV5-8 and TRBJ1-2, with 7 bases identical to TRBD1. Here the CDR3 DNA reads TGTGCCAGCAGGAGGGACAGCTACGGAGGCTACACCTTC. The encoded protein is CASRRDSYGGYTF.